One and the same sample provided the 18 T cell receptor beta chains below, sequenced in a study of regulatory T cells in long-lasting Graves disease. The time point was: newly diagnosed GD, antithyroid drugs for less than 3 months. RNA from PBMCs was the source of the TCR library. HTBI primers from iRepertoire and Arm-PCR of CDR3 regions yielded the TCR beta libraries. TCRdb called the multiplex PCR reads again in MiXCR, with one record for every CDR3 protein. The data contain 420,000 or so distinct CDR3 sequences, about 16% of them singletons. This sample also belongs to another study, concerning T cells in Graves' hyperthyroidism and ophthalmopathy.

Specimen: peripheral blood mononuclear cells (PBMCs), collected at new diagnosis, from a patient treated with antithyroid drugs. The source of these receptors is a young woman with Graves disease.

This chain connects TRBV30 to TRBJ1-2; D perhaps matches TRBD1 (6 bases). The CDR3 runs 14 residues. CDR1 is GTSNPN, CDR2 SVGIG, per germline (reference sequence). The V end lost 6 bases, the J end lost 7 bases, and 21 bases lay between the germline ends. CDR3 loop: CACSWTVGRSGYTF. CDR3 bases: TGTGCCTGTAGTTGGACAGTAGGCCGCAGTGGCTACACCTTC.

In this sample, this clonotype turned up many times. The chain recombines TRBV10-3 with TRBJ1-1; 8 nucleotides line up with TRBD1. V shed 3 bases, J shed 5 bases, and the junction held 8 bases outside the gene matches. The CDR3 loop spans 15 amino acids. CDR1 and CDR2 from the germline V gene are ENHRY and SYGVKD. CDR3 bases: TGTGCCATCAGTGACCTCGACAGGGGTCGGACTGAAGCTTTCTTT. It encodes CAISDLDRGRTEAFF.

This clonotype was recorded many times. This sequence joins TRBV27 and TRBJ1-1; D is unresolved. From germline, CDR1 is MNHEY and CDR2 SMNVEV (reference sequence). V was clipped by 2 bases and J by 4 bases, with 8 bases between them. This CDR3 contains 13 residues. The CDR3 nucleotides are TGTGCCAGCAGTTTAACAATAGGCACTGAAGCTTTCTTT. This encodes CASSLTIGTEAFF.

The J gene is TRBJ2-3, the V gene TRBV5-5, with 9 bases lining up with TRBD2. The CDR3 runs to 17 residues. Germline V lookup: CDR1 SGHKS, CDR2 YYEKEE (reference sequence). V was clipped by 0 bases and J by 3 bases; unmatched bases: 8. The CDR3 DNA reads TGTGCCAGCAGCTTGGGTCGGGAAGCGGGAGGAACAGATACGCAGTATTTT. Translating it yields CASSLGREAGGTDTQYF.

At least ten counts were recorded for this clonotype. V usage is TRBV6-1 and J usage is TRBJ2-5; maybe TRBD2 (6 bases). There are 13 residues in the CDR3. Germline values: CDR1 MNHNS, CDR2 SASEGT. Trimming cost V 8 bases and J 2 bases, with 12 bases left between them. CDR3 nucleotide sequence: TGTGCCAGCGGCTGGGGGGAACAAGAGACCCAGTACTTC. It specifies CASGWGEQETQYF.

Ten or more counts support this clonotype. V usage is TRBV2 and J usage is TRBJ2-2; D unresolved. V dropped 3 bases and J dropped 0 bases, with 8 bases sitting between them. Per germline, CDR1 SNHLY and CDR2 FYNNEI. The CDR3 sequence is 15 residues long. The CDR3 is CASSEALANTGELFF. The CDR3 region has the DNA TGTGCCAGCAGTGAGGCGCTAGCGAACACCGGGGAGCTGTTTTTT.

This clonotype showed up many times. The chain combines TRBV27 with TRBJ2-1, with D unresolved. The germline V gene encodes CDR1 MNHEY and CDR2 SMNVEV (reference sequence). V was pared by 4 bases and J by 1 base, with 5 bases between. The CDR3 loop spans 13 amino acids. The CDR3, as DNA: TGTGCCAGCAGTTCCGGGTCCTACAATGAGCAGTTCTTC. Translation: CASSSGSYNEQFF.

This clonotype was seen more than once but under ten times. V and J are TRBV24-1 and TRBJ2-2; 9 bases fit TRBD1. This CDR3 is built from 16 residues. V gave up 4 bases and J gave up 5 bases; unmatched junction bases: 7. The germline gives CDR1 KGHDR, CDR2 SFDVKD. CDR3 residues: CATSDPIQGATGELFF. Here the CDR3 DNA reads TGTGCCACCAGTGACCCGATACAGGGGGCTACCGGGGAGCTGTTTTTT.

This clonotype was seen many times. The chain links TRBV3-1 to TRBJ2-7; maybe TRBD1 (5 bases). The CDR3 runs 14 residues. Germline CDR1 is LGHDT and CDR2 is YNNKEL (reference sequence). V was cut by 2 bases and J by 4 bases, with 12 bases left in between. The DNA of the CDR3 is TGTGCCAGCAGCCAACAGGGTTCATTATACGAGCAGTACTTC. It codes for CASSQQGSLYEQYF.

At least ten counts were recorded for this clonotype. This chain links TRBV20-1 with TRBJ2-3; possibly TRBD1 or TRBD2 for D (5 bases each). The CDR3 is made up of 15 amino acids. V dropped 1 base and J dropped 4 bases, with 15 bases sitting between them. From germline, CDR1 is DFQATT and CDR2 SNEGSKA (reference sequence). CDR3 sequence (DNA): TGCAGTGCTAGAGGGGGGAGACCCCGCGCAGATACGCAGTATTTT. It yields the protein CSARGGRPRADTQYF.

This clonotype was seen repeatedly, ten times or more. The V call is TRBV2, the J call TRBJ2-7, with 8 bases that match TRBD1. This CDR3 comprises 14 residues. V lost 6 bases, J lost 1 base, and 5 bases stayed unmatched. Germline V gene sequence: CDR1 SNHLY, CDR2 FYNNEI. CDR3 nucleotide sequence: TGTGCCAGCAGCGTAGGGACAGGTTCCTACGAGCAGTACTTC. It encodes CASSVGTGSYEQYF.

This clonotype was counted many times. This chain uses TRBV11-3 with TRBJ2-1, with 9 bases aligning to TRBD1. Trimming cost V 4 bases and J 4 bases; bases outside gene matches: 8. Germline CDR1 SGHNT, CDR2 YENEEA. The length of the CDR3 is 16 residues. The CDR3 DNA reads as TGTGCCAGCAGCTCCGGACAGGGGACGACGTACAATGAGCAGTTCTTC. As protein: CASSSGQGTTYNEQFF.

This clonotype was detected only a few times. V usage is TRBV5-6 and J usage is TRBJ2-5; D is tentatively TRBD1 or TRBD2 (6 bases each). Trimming removed 4 bases from V and 5 bases from J, with 12 bases in between. Germline V gene sequence: CDR1 SGHDT, CDR2 YYEEEE. The CDR3 is 13 amino acids. The DNA for the CDR3 is TGTGCCAGCAGCCATAAGGGGGGTGAGACCCAGTACTTC. Translated: CASSHKGGETQYF.

Of note for this clonotype: A clone one base away is much larger, so this may be a read error. The chain uses TRBV6-1 and TRBJ1-1; TRBD1 aligns across 10 bases. V lost 6 bases to trimming and J lost 1 base; unmatched junction nucleotides: 8. This CDR3 is built from 16 residues. The V gene's germline CDR1 is MNHNS and CDR2 SASEGT. The CDR3 region has the DNA TGTGCCAGCAGAAGACAGGGGGCTGCGGCGAACACTGAAGCTTTCTTT. It is translated as CASRRQGAAANTEAFF.

This clonotype showed up just a few times. The V and J genes are TRBV12-3 or TRBV12-4 and TRBJ1-2; no reliable D call. The ends were cut back, 6 bases at V and 4 bases at J, with 15 bases in the middle. This CDR3 contains 14 residues. The CDR3 is CASSSNVFLYGYTF. For the CDR3, the DNA is TGTGCCAGCAGCTCTAACGTCTTCCTCTATGGCTACACCTTC.

This clonotype was detected many times. V usage is TRBV7-9 and J usage is TRBJ1-1, with D possibly TRBD1 on 6 matching bases. The V gene's germline CDR1 is SEHNR and CDR2 FQNEAQ (reference sequence). V was pared by 5 bases and J by 8 bases, with 15 bases between. The CDR3 is 13 residues long. This CDR3 is CASSIQGGREAFF. The CDR3 region has the DNA TGTGCCAGCAGCATACAGGGAGGTCGAGAAGCTTTCTTT.

This clonotype occurred many times. V is TRBV6-5 and J is TRBJ1-1; D unclear. The V gene's germline CDR1 is MNHEY and CDR2 SVGAGI. This CDR3 is 15 amino acids long. Trimming removed 1 base from V and 1 base from J, with 10 bases in between. DNA of the CDR3: TGTGCCAGCAGTTACTTGTACACCTGGAACACTGAAGCTTTCTTT. Translating gives CASSYLYTWNTEAFF.

In its sample, this clonotype was seen a few times. The chain recombines TRBV27 with TRBJ1-6, with 7 bases fitting TRBD1. CDR3 length equals 17 residues. Germline assignment: CDR1 MNHEY and CDR2 SMNVEV (reference sequence). Trimming at V came to 7 bases and at J to 11 bases, leaving 20 bases not matched to a gene. The CDR3: CASTLVRGTPGMAPLHF. CDR3 DNA sequence: TGTGCCAGCACCCTCGTCAGGGGGACCCCGGGTATGGCACCCCTCCACTTT.